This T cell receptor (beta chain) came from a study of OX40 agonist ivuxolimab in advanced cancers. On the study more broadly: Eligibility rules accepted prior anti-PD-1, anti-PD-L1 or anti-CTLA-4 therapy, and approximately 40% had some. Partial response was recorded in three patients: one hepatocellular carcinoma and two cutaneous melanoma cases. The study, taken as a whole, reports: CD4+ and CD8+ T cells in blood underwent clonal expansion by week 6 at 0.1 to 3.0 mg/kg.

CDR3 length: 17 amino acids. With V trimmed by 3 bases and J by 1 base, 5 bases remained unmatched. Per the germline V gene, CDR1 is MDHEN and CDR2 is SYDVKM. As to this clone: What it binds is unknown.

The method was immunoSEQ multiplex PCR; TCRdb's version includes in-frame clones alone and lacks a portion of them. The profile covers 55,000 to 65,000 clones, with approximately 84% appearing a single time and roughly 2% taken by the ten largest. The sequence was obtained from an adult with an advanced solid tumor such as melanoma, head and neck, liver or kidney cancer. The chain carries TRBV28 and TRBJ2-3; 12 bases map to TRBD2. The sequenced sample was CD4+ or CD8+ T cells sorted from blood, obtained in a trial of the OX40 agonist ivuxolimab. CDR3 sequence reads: CASSLGTSGWGTDTQYF. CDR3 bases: TGTGCCAGCAGTTTGGGGACTAGCGGGTGGGGCACAGATACGCAGTATTTT.